The 13 T cell receptor beta chains below were found in one sample sequenced in a study of blood T cell repertoires in COVID-19. Only in-frame clones appear in the TCRdb table, and some are missing; sequencing was by immunoSEQ multiplex PCR. The sample lists under 250,000 clones; 84% were seen once. Source material: peripheral blood. These receptors were collected from a man aged 45-65 years with acute or convalescent COVID-19.

This chain links TRBV5-3 with TRBJ2-7, with D tentatively TRBD1 (6 bases). TRBV5-3 is placed among ORFs of uncertain function. There are 15 residues in the CDR3. The germline V and J ends were trimmed by 5 bases and 3 bases, with 18 bases remaining between them. CDR3 sequence: CARSYLPGTSYEQYF. CDR3 DNA sequence: TGTGCCAGAAGTTATTTACCCGGGACAAGCTACGAGCAGTACTTC.

This clone was seen only once. The CDR3 is CASSQDRGGGRPTDTQYF. Here the CDR3 DNA reads TGCGCCAGCAGCCAAGATCGAGGCGGCGGGAGACCCACAGATACGCAGTATTTT. The chain is built from TRBV4-1 and TRBJ2-3; 7 bases are a match to TRBD2. CDR1 MGHRA and CDR2 YSYEKL come from the germline V gene. This CDR3 is built from 18 residues. Unmatched junction bases numbered 11, after V lost 0 bases and J lost 2 bases.

The J gene is TRBJ2-1, the V gene TRBV6-4; TRBD2 matches 9 bases. The CDR3 is made up of 15 amino acids. Germline CDR1 is MRHNA and CDR2 is SNTAGT. V was clipped by 6 bases and J by 5 bases; unmatched bases: 8. This chain's CDR3 is CASRPRGGDDNEQFF. For the CDR3, the DNA is TGTGCCAGCAGACCGCGGGGGGGCGATGACAATGAGCAGTTCTTC.

V and J are TRBV3-1 (or the pseudogene TRBV3-2) and TRBJ2-5, with D perhaps TRBD1 (6 bases). The CDR3 has 15 residues. V lost 4 bases to trimming and J lost 5 bases, with 17 bases between them. The germline V gene encodes CDR1 LGHDT and CDR2 YNNKEL (reference sequence). This CDR3 is CASSPLQGIGETQYF. As DNA, the CDR3 is TGTGCCAGCAGCCCCTTACAGGGAATAGGGGAGACCCAGTACTTC.

This clone has only a few counts. The V gene is TRBV18, the J gene TRBJ2-5, with D possibly being TRBD1 (7 bases). V was pared by 8 bases and J by 2 bases, with 15 bases between. CDR1 and CDR2 (germline): KGHSH, LQKENI. This CDR3 has 14 amino acids. This chain's CDR3 is CASNNQGGQETQYF. For the CDR3, the DNA is TGTGCCAGCAACAACCAGGGGGGTCAAGAGACCCAGTACTTC.

The rearrangement uses TRBV2 and TRBJ2-2, with TRBD1 identical over 9 bases. The CDR3 length is 14 residues. The germline V gene has CDR1 SNHLY and CDR2 FYNNEI. Trimming at V came to 7 bases and at J to 6 bases, leaving 6 bases not matched to a gene. The CDR3 DNA is TGTGCCAGCACCGGGACAGGGCCTGCCGGGGAGCTGTTTTTT. Protein sequence: CASTGTGPAGELFF.

The chain couples TRBV5-1 to TRBJ2-2; D is ambiguous. The germline V and J ends were trimmed by 4 bases and 1 base, with 11 bases remaining between them. Germline CDR1 reads SGHRS; CDR2 reads YFSETQ. The CDR3 is 15 residues long. CDR3 sequence: CASSLGLGNTGELFF. Here the CDR3 DNA reads TGCGCCAGCAGCCTCGGCCTAGGGAACACCGGGGAGCTGTTTTTT.

The CDR3 region is CASSASDRGYSNQPQHF. CDR3 DNA sequence: TGTGCCAGCAGTGCCTCGGACAGGGGGTATAGCAATCAGCCCCAGCATTTT. The rearrangement uses TRBV6-1 and TRBJ1-5, with 10 positions matching TRBD1. Germline V gives CDR1 MNHNS, CDR2 SASEGT. With 4 bases clipped from V and 0 bases from J, the junction kept 6 bases outside the gene matches. This CDR3 is built from 17 residues.

The chain links TRBV11-3 to TRBJ2-1; D possibly corresponds to TRBD2 (7 bases). The germline gives CDR1 SGHNT, CDR2 YENEEA. The CDR3 consists of 16 residues. V lost 0 bases, J lost 3 bases, and 12 bases lay in between. CDR3 region: CASSLDGGGGYNEQFF. The CDR3 DNA reads TGTGCCAGCAGCTTAGACGGGGGAGGGGGCTACAATGAGCAGTTCTTC.

In its sample, this clone was seen a few times. This rearrangement joins TRBV13 to TRBJ1-2, with 8 positions matching TRBD1. The CDR3 totals 13 residues. Germline lookup yields CDR1 PRHDT and CDR2 FYEKMQ (reference sequence). J was trimmed by 8 bases and V by 6 bases; bases with no gene match: 8. CDR3 sequence: CASRGQGAQGYTF. The CDR3 DNA reads as TGTGCCAGCAGGGGGCAGGGGGCGCAAGGCTACACCTTC.

The rearrangement joins TRBV24-1 to TRBJ2-7, with 8 bases matching TRBD1. Germline CDR1 KGHDR, CDR2 SFDVKD. This CDR3 has 15 residues. The V segment lost 4 bases and the J segment 5 bases; nucleotides outside the gene matches: 9. The CDR3 DNA is TGTGCCACCAGTGACTATAGACAGGGGAGGCACGAGCAGTACTTC. Amino acid sequence: CATSDYRQGRHEQYF.

The chain uses TRBV6-5 and TRBJ1-6; no clear D gene. Germline values: CDR1 MNHEY, CDR2 SVGAGI. The CDR3 spans 15 residues. The V gene lost 5 bases and the J gene lost 0 bases, with 8 bases spanning the gap. CDR3 protein: CASSPQSSYNSPLHF. The CDR3, as DNA: TGTGCCAGCAGTCCACAGAGCTCCTATAATTCACCCCTCCACTTT.

The chain uses TRBV6-5 and TRBJ2-7, with TRBD2 matching over 9 bases. This CDR3 has 15 residues. From germline, CDR1 is MNHEY and CDR2 SVGAGI. The V segment lost 5 bases and the J segment 4 bases; nucleotides outside the gene matches: 9. CDR3 DNA sequence: TGTGCCAGCAGTATCCGAGCGGGGGGTTATTACGAGCAGTACTTC. Protein: CASSIRAGGYYEQYF.